This T cell receptor (beta chain) was identified in a study of control samples from healthy donors and cancer patients. This CDR3 spans 17 amino acids. Deletions cut 3 bases from V and 5 bases from J, with 23 bases between. Measured with immunoSEQ multiplex PCR; TCRdb has only the in-frame clones, and not every one. The sample consists of fewer than 95,000 clones, around 85% of them appearing once. The sequence was obtained from a man aged 25 to 40 in good health. Sequenced material: blood. The chain has TRBV5-3 and TRBJ1-1; D perhaps matches TRBD1 (6 bases). TRBV5-3 is identified as an open reading frame with a role that is uncertain. The CDR3 DNA follows: TGTGCCAGAAGCTCGAGAGTGGAGGGGGAGAAAGGGACTGAAGCTTTCTTT. Its protein product is CARSSRVEGEKGTEAFF.